One and the same sample provided the 29 T cell receptor beta chains below, sequenced in a study of CD8 T cells in Susac syndrome. An input of roughly 0.5 to 1 ug of RNA was subjected to reverse transcription using random hexamers. TCRdb passed the immunoSEQ multiplex PCR reads through MiXCR, listing each CDR3 protein once. The repertoire has 70,000 to 85,000 distinct CDR3 sequences, around 96% of them found once; the top ten carry around 0.43%. The source material was CD8+ T cells from PBMCs. All receptors derive from a human donor with Susac syndrome.

The chain uses TRBV9 and TRBJ2-3; 13 positions agree with TRBD2. The germline CDR1 and CDR2 sequences are SGDLS and YYNGEE. Unmatched junction bases numbered 4, after V lost 3 bases and J lost 3 bases. There are 16 residues in the CDR3. The CDR3 DNA follows: TGTGCCAGCAGCGCCGGACTAGCGGGGGCTACAGATACGCAGTATTTT. Translation gives CASSAGLAGATDTQYF.

The CDR3 is CSAYTGGRKDGYTF. In DNA, the CDR3 is TGCAGCGCTTATACAGGGGGCCGGAAGGACGGCTACACCTTC. The V gene is TRBV29-1, the J gene TRBJ1-2, with TRBD1 identical over 9 bases. Trimming took 7 bases from V and 8 from J; bases not matched to a gene: 14. This CDR3 comprises 14 residues. Per the germline V gene, CDR1 is SQVTM and CDR2 is ANQGSEA.

V is TRBV27 and J is TRBJ1-2; D ambiguous. Trimming left V 2 bases short and J 2 bases short, with 6 bases between. Germline V lookup: CDR1 MNHEY, CDR2 SMNVEV (reference sequence). This CDR3 region has 13 residues. The CDR3 DNA reads TGTGCCAGCAGTTTAAGGACCAACTATGGCTACACCTTC. Translated, it gives CASSLRTNYGYTF.

The chain joins TRBV11-2 to TRBJ2-7; TRBD2 is a possible D gene (5 bases). CDR3 length: 17 amino acids. The V end was cut by 3 bases, the J end by 0 bases, with 18 bases between. CDR1 and CDR2 from the germline V gene are SGHAT and FQNNGV. This CDR3 reads CASSFPLTGTSSYEQYV. For the CDR3, the DNA is TGTGCCAGCAGCTTCCCCCTGACGGGAACTAGCTCCTACGAGCAGTACGTC.

The chain links TRBV5-1 to TRBJ1-2, with TRBD1 as a possible D gene (6 bases). This CDR3 is 15 amino acids long. Germline V gives CDR1 SGHRS, CDR2 YFSETQ. With 0 bases removed from V and 0 bases from J, the gap between germline ends came to 9 bases. The CDR3 DNA sequence: TGCGCCAGCAGCTTGGAGTGGACAGCTAACTATGGCTACACCTTC. This gives the protein CASSLEWTANYGYTF.

This chain uses TRBV2 with TRBJ2-6; the D gene could be TRBD1 or TRBD2 (5 bases each). V shed 4 bases and J shed 0 bases, with 13 bases lying between them. The CDR3 is 17 amino acids. Germline values: CDR1 SNHLY, CDR2 FYNNEI. The CDR3 loop is CASSGDRYDSGANVLTF. CDR3 in DNA: TGTGCCAGCAGTGGGGACCGCTACGACTCTGGGGCCAACGTCCTGACTTTC.

The chain couples TRBV6-5 to TRBJ2-3, with D possibly matching TRBD2 (5 bases). CDR3 size: 15 residues. Trimming stripped 4 bases from V and 1 base from J, with 12 bases between. Germline CDR1 reads MNHEY; CDR2 reads SVGAGI. The CDR3 DNA reads TGTGCCAGCAGTTCAGTAGCGCCCGGCACAGATACGCAGTATTTT. Amino acids: CASSSVAPGTDTQYF.

This chain joins TRBV30 and TRBJ2-7; D not resolved. Germline CDR1 GTSNPN, CDR2 SVGIG (reference sequence). This CDR3 is built from 10 residues. The V end was cut by 1 base, the J end by 7 bases, with 5 bases between. The CDR3 region has the DNA TGTGCCTGGAGTGGGGGAGAGCAGTACTTC. This translates into CAWSGGEQYF.

This clonotype was detected a few times. CDR3 region: CAWSWEYEQYF. As DNA, the CDR3 is TGTGCCTGGAGTTGGGAATACGAGCAGTACTTC. V gene TRBV30 combines with J gene TRBJ2-7, with no clear D. Germline V gene data show CDR1 as GTSNPN and CDR2 as SVGIG (reference sequence). The length of the CDR3 is 11 residues. Deletions cut 2 bases from V and 4 bases from J, with 6 bases between. Filled out from reference TRBV30 and TRBJ2-7, the complete variable domain reads SQTIHQWPATLVQPVGSPLSLECTVEGTSNPNLYWYRQAAGRGLQLLFYSVGIGQISSEVPQNLSASRPQDRQFILSSKKLLLSDSGFYLCAWSWEYEQYFGPGTRLTVT.

The rearrangement uses TRBV14 and TRBJ1-1, with 7 bases that match TRBD1. V lost 4 bases, J lost 1 base, and 3 bases stayed unmatched. There are 14 residues in the CDR3. The germline CDR1 and CDR2 sequences are SGHDN and FVKESK. This CDR3 is CASSRGTANTEAFF. The CDR3 DNA sequence: TGTGCCAGCAGCCGAGGGACAGCGAACACTGAAGCTTTCTTT.

The V call is TRBV7-3, the J call TRBJ2-1; 7 bases are shared with TRBD1. V was clipped by 5 bases and J by 3 bases; unmatched bases: 13. Germline V gene sequence: CDR1 SGHTA, CDR2 FQGTGA. The CDR3 covers 17 residues. CDR3: CASSPTASTGNYNEQFF. The DNA for the CDR3 is TGTGCCAGCAGCCCAACCGCCTCGACAGGGAACTACAATGAGCAGTTCTTC.

This clonotype appeared a single time. This sequence joins TRBV20-1 and TRBJ2-1; 10 nucleotides line up with TRBD2. V lost 4 bases, J lost 0 bases, and 6 bases stayed unmatched. Germline CDR1 reads DFQATT; CDR2 reads SNEGSKA (reference sequence). This CDR3 is built from 16 residues. CDR3 in amino acids: CSATTSGDLSYNEQFF. CDR3 sequence (DNA): TGCAGTGCTACTACTAGCGGGGACCTCTCCTACAATGAGCAGTTCTTC.

This clonotype appeared a few times. The chain combines TRBV27 with TRBJ2-5; either TRBD1 or TRBD2 may supply D (5 bases each). The CDR3 covers 13 residues. With 5 bases removed from V and 1 base from J, the gap between germline ends came to 8 bases. Per germline, CDR1 MNHEY and CDR2 SMNVEV (reference sequence). The CDR3 coding sequence is TGTGCCAGCAGTCTAGGGACCCAAGAGACCCAGTACTTC. It encodes CASSLGTQETQYF.

The chain joins TRBV29-1 to TRBJ1-5; the D is unclear. CDR3 length equals 13 residues. Trimming removed 4 bases from V and 3 bases from J, with 10 bases in between. Per the germline V gene, CDR1 is SQVTM and CDR2 is ANQGSEA. The CDR3 nucleotides read TGCAGCGTTGCCCCGGGATCCAATCAGCCCCAGCATTTT. This translates into CSVAPGSNQPQHF.

The rearrangement uses TRBV9 and TRBJ1-2, with 11 positions matching TRBD1. Germline V lookup: CDR1 SGDLS, CDR2 YYNGEE. J was trimmed by 5 bases and V by 4 bases; bases with no gene match: 7. CDR3 length equals 15 residues. CDR3 DNA sequence: TGTGCCAGCAGCACACCGGGACAGGGGGAATATGGCTACACCTTC. Protein sequence: CASSTPGQGEYGYTF.

This chain connects TRBV20-1 to TRBJ2-7; no firm D call. The ends were cut back, 5 bases at V and 5 bases at J, with 7 bases in the middle. Germline values: CDR1 DFQATT, CDR2 SNEGSKA (reference sequence). The CDR3 is 10 amino acids. CDR3 loop: CSAQMDEQYF. CDR3 coding DNA: TGCAGTGCTCAGATGGACGAGCAGTACTTC.

This clonotype turned up a few times. The genes are TRBV20-1 and TRBJ1-5; D is undetermined. The CDR3 runs 12 residues. Trimming left V 5 bases short and J 2 bases short, with 7 bases between. Per germline, CDR1 DFQATT and CDR2 SNEGSKA (reference sequence). The CDR3 region is CSARQGNQPQHF. Written as DNA, the CDR3 is TGCAGTGCTCGGCAGGGCAATCAGCCCCAGCATTTT.

The rearrangement joins TRBV5-4 to TRBJ1-4, with a tentative D call TRBD1 (5 bases). Germline lookup yields CDR1 SGHNT and CDR2 YYREEE (reference sequence). Trimming took 4 bases from V and 11 from J, leaving 18 bases between them. The CDR3 contains 14 residues. This CDR3 is CASSPGDGRDKLFF. Here the CDR3 DNA reads TGTGCCAGCAGCCCCGGGGACGGACGGGACAAACTGTTTTTT. The full variable domain, completed using reference TRBV5-4 and TRBJ1-4, is ETGVTQSPTHLIKTRGQQVTLRCSSQSGHNTVSWYQQALGQGPQFIFQYYREEENGRGNFPPRFSGLQFPNYSSELNVNALELDDSALYLCASSPGDGRDKLFFGSGTQLSVL.

This chain joins TRBV19 and TRBJ2-1, with 7 bases lining up with TRBD2. Unmatched junction bases numbered 5, after V lost 3 bases and J lost 9 bases. Germline assignment: CDR1 LNHDA and CDR2 SQIVND (reference sequence). The CDR3 is 13 residues long. Here the CDR3 DNA reads TGTGCCAGTAGTATCCTCTCTAGCGGTGAGCAGTTCTTC. Translated, it gives CASSILSSGEQFF. Complete variable domain (other parts from reference TRBV19 and TRBJ2-1): DGGITQSPKYLFRKEGQNVTLSCEQNLNHDAMYWYRQDPGQGLRLIYYSQIVNDFQKGDIAEGYSVSREKKESFPLTVTSAQKNPTAFYLCASSILSSGEQFFGPGTRLTVL.

The chain joins TRBV7-9 to TRBJ1-4; no clear D. Germline-derived CDR1 and CDR2 are SEHNR and FQNEAQ (reference sequence). Trimming took off 4 bases at V and 8 bases at J, with 14 bases between the two ends. The CDR3 is 14 residues long. The CDR3 sequence is CASSYSPEREKLFF. For the CDR3, the DNA is TGTGCCAGCAGCTATTCCCCGGAAAGGGAAAAACTGTTTTTT.

This chain joins TRBV20-1 and TRBJ2-1, with D possibly being TRBD2 (7 bases). The CDR3 loop spans 12 amino acids. V lost 0 bases and J 9 bases, leaving 9 bases between the germline ends. Germline V gene data show CDR1 as DFQATT and CDR2 as SNEGSKA (reference sequence). CDR3 DNA sequence: TGCAGTGCTAGAGACGGGGGGCGTGAGCAGTTCTTC. Residues: CSARDGGREQFF.

V usage is TRBV7-9 and J usage is TRBJ2-5; D is unclear. Germline CDR1 is SEHNR and CDR2 is FQNEAQ (reference sequence). The CDR3 sequence is 13 residues long. V lost 4 bases, J lost 4 bases, and 10 bases lay in between. The CDR3 loop is CASSSGTGETQYF. CDR3 nucleotide sequence: TGTGCCAGCAGCTCCGGTACGGGAGAGACCCAGTACTTC.

The CDR3 DNA reads as TGTGCCAGCAGCTTCGGTTACACAGTTTGGGATGAGCAGTTCTTC. Its translation: CASSFGYTVWDEQFF. The genes are TRBV7-2 and TRBJ2-1; no firm D call. This CDR3 contains 15 residues. Germline lookup yields CDR1 SGHTA and CDR2 FQGNSA. V dropped 3 bases and J dropped 8 bases, with 17 bases sitting between them.

The chain couples TRBV4-2 to TRBJ2-3; 7 bases map to TRBD2. Trimming cost V 0 bases and J 10 bases; bases outside gene matches: 13. CDR1 is LGHNA, CDR2 YNFKEQ, per germline. The CDR3 spans 16 residues. The CDR3 bases are TGTGCCAGCAGCCAAGAAGGAATAGCGGGCAAGCTCGCGCAGTATTTT. Its translation: CASSQEGIAGKLAQYF.

The chain couples TRBV29-1 to TRBJ2-1; 9 bases are a match to TRBD2. The germline V gene has CDR1 SQVTM and CDR2 ANQGSEA. J lost 0 bases, V lost 5 bases, and 5 bases had no gene match. The CDR3 has 15 amino acids. In DNA form, the CDR3 reads TGCAGCGTTTCCCGTAGCGGGAGCTCCTACAATGAGCAGTTCTTC. Its translation is CSVSRSGSSYNEQFF.

The rearrangement uses TRBV11-3 and TRBJ2-7; 10 positions match TRBD1. This CDR3 is built from 15 residues. CDR1 and CDR2 (germline): SGHNT, YENEEA. Trimming at V came to 5 bases and at J to 6 bases, leaving 10 bases not matched to a gene. CDR3 nucleotide sequence: TGTGCCAGCAGCCCCGACGGGACAGGGGTCTCCGAGCAGTACTTC. Amino acids: CASSPDGTGVSEQYF.

This rearrangement joins TRBV2 to TRBJ2-1; D unresolved. V dropped 3 bases and J dropped 8 bases, with 5 bases sitting between them. The CDR3 spans 11 residues. Germline CDR1 is SNHLY and CDR2 is FYNNEI. CDR3 bases: TGTGCCAGCAGTGACCGCGATGAGCAGTTCTTC. The encoded protein is CASSDRDEQFF.

The CDR3 coding sequence is TGTGCCAGCAGCTTATACGGGAGTGGGTACGAGCAGTACTTC. Translation: CASSLYGSGYEQYF. V usage is TRBV7-8 and J usage is TRBJ2-7; possibly TRBD2 for D (6 bases). V shed 2 bases and J shed 4 bases, with 12 bases lying between them. The CDR3 contains 14 residues. The V gene's germline CDR1 is SGHVS and CDR2 FQNEAQ.

The rearrangement uses TRBV14 and TRBJ1-2, with D perhaps TRBD1 (5 bases). CDR3 length equals 17 residues. Trimming shortened V by 0 bases and J by 2 bases, and 16 bases separated the two germline ends. Germline loops: CDR1 SGHDN, CDR2 FVKESK. CDR3 in amino acids: CASSQDEGEVLNYGYTF. The CDR3 DNA is TGTGCCAGCAGCCAAGACGAAGGGGAGGTTTTGAACTATGGCTACACCTTC.